The clone carrying this TCR beta chain was seen only a few times. The second PCR ran roughly 6 to 11 cycles with a sample-barcoded 5' primer and J-beta primers. Through a template-switch adaptor with 12 random nucleotides, each cDNA molecule received a tag. TCRdb ran MiXCR on the 5' RACE reads and lists one entry per CDR3 protein. In the table there are under 2 million distinct CDR3 sequences, almost 35% of which are singletons. The source of the sample is a study of blood T cells in healthy people across ages. Germline CDR1 and CDR2: SGHRS and YFSETQ. The CDR3 totals 17 residues. The ends were cut back, 6 bases at V and 0 bases at J, with 19 bases in the middle. Those donating, healthy Caucasian individuals from Russia, were aged roughly 6 to 90. Staff drew around 10 milliliters of peripheral blood from each donor.

V usage is TRBV5-1 and J usage is TRBJ2-1, with a tentative D call TRBD2 (5 bases). This receptor was taken from a woman aged 30 to 39 in good health. The sequencing sample was made of blood. The CDR3 reads CASINIGGPSSYNEQFF. CDR3 nucleotides: TGCGCCAGCATTAATATAGGCGGGCCGAGCTCCTACAATGAGCAGTTCTTC.